This TCR beta chain was sequenced in a study of blood T cell repertoires in COVID-19. Across the study: The cDNA or gDNA used as material had been derived from T cells, B-cell-depleted T cells, or PBMCs.

Assay used: immunoSEQ multiplex PCR; TCRdb lists only in-frame clones, some missing. The table includes approximately 360,000 clones, roughly four fifths detected once. Deletions cut 4 bases from V and 0 bases from J, with 9 bases between. The CDR3 length is 14 residues. From germline, CDR1 is LNHDA and CDR2 SQIVND (reference sequence). The sample taken for sequencing was PBMCs or T cells enriched from blood (not recorded which). The chain recombines TRBV19 with TRBJ1-2; perhaps TRBD1 as D (6 bases). The sequence was collected from a woman aged 50 to 65 who had recovered from COVID-19. For the CDR3, the DNA is TGTGCCAGTAGTACGCCAGGGGCTAACTATGGCTACACCTTC. Translating it yields CASSTPGANYGYTF.